This TCR beta chain stems from a study of blood T cell repertoires in COVID-19. Assay used: immunoSEQ multiplex PCR; TCRdb lists only in-frame clones, some missing. The sample consists of around 41,000 clones, around 83% of them appearing once. The germline gives CDR1 SGHRS, CDR2 YFSETQ. The CDR3 is 16 residues long. Deletions cut 0 bases from V and 4 bases from J, with 16 bases between. A single count supports this clone. This rearrangement joins TRBV5-1 to TRBJ1-1, with D possibly matching TRBD1 (6 bases). The TCR sequence derives from a woman older than 75 with active or convalescent COVID-19. Material for sequencing was peripheral blood. CDR3 sequence reads: CASSLDRAAVGTEAFF. The DNA for the CDR3 is TGCGCCAGCAGCTTGGACAGGGCCGCCGTGGGCACTGAAGCTTTCTTT.